The next 29 T cell receptor beta chains were all read from a single sample in a study of T-cell reconstitution after alpha-beta-depleted transplantation in children. The TCRbeta library was prepared with unique molecular identifiers. One entry per CDR3 protein, called by TCRdb with MiXCR from the PCR reads. The table lists hundreds of thousands of distinct CDR3 sequences, approximately 12% of them singletons. This material consisted of PBMCs from the stem cell graft donor, taken from the stem cell graft. The receptor set was obtained from a human donor who donated a stem cell graft to a child with combined immunodeficiency.

The chain is built from TRBV4-3 and TRBJ2-6; no clear D. Germline CDR1 LGHNA, CDR2 YSLEER. This CDR3 comprises 15 residues. Trimming stripped 4 bases from V and 0 bases from J, with 7 bases between. The CDR3 is CASSPTTSGANVLTF. Written as DNA, the CDR3 is TGCGCCAGCAGCCCTACAACCTCTGGGGCCAACGTCCTGACTTTC.

The chain uses TRBV4-3 and TRBJ2-1; the D is unclear. The length of the CDR3 is 16 residues. Trimming cost V 4 bases and J 2 bases, with 15 bases left between them. The germline gives CDR1 LGHNA, CDR2 YSLEER. CDR3 sequence (DNA): TGCGCCAGCAGCCTAACCACGTCCGCTACCTACAATGAGCAGTTCTTC. The encoded protein is CASSLTTSATYNEQFF.

This clonotype was detected a few times. This sequence joins TRBV12-3 or TRBV12-4 and TRBJ1-2; no definite D call. The CDR3 runs 15 residues. Deletions cut 1 base from V and 4 bases from J, with 13 bases between. DNA for the CDR3: TGTGCCAGCAGTTTAGAGTCTGGCCGGACCTATGGCTACACCTTC. Translated, it gives CASSLESGRTYGYTF.

Ten or more counts support this clonotype. The V gene is TRBV28, the J gene TRBJ1-1; 7 nucleotides line up with TRBD1. V dropped 5 bases and J dropped 5; count of bases not matched to a gene: 11. The CDR3 has 15 amino acids. Germline CDR1 is MDHEN and CDR2 is SYDVKM. The CDR3 DNA follows: TGTGCCAGCAGTCGCCGACAGGGAATGCGGACTGAAGCTTTCTTT. This gives the protein CASSRRQGMRTEAFF.

V usage is TRBV24-1 and J usage is TRBJ1-2; the D is unclear. Germline V gene sequence: CDR1 KGHDR, CDR2 SFDVKD. V gave up 4 bases and J gave up 7 bases, with 15 bases separating them. This CDR3 spans 14 amino acids. The CDR3 spells CATSEPSRAAGYTF. The CDR3 DNA reads as TGTGCCACCAGTGAACCCTCTCGGGCAGCTGGCTACACCTTC.

The sample holds a few counts of this clonotype. V gene TRBV27 combines with J gene TRBJ1-2, with D perhaps TRBD1 (5 bases). Trimming stripped 5 bases from V and 5 bases from J, with 15 bases between. The germline gives CDR1 MNHEY, CDR2 SMNVEV (reference sequence). This CDR3 contains 14 residues. In nucleotides, the CDR3 is TGTGCCAGCAGTGGCGGGACTGATGAATATGGCTACACCTTC. Its translation: CASSGGTDEYGYTF.

There are a few counts of this clonotype. The chain links TRBV6-4 to TRBJ1-2; 10 bases are a match to TRBD1. V was clipped by 2 bases and J by 3 bases; unmatched bases: 12. This CDR3 contains 18 residues. Germline V gene lookup returns CDR1 MRHNA and CDR2 SNTAGT. The CDR3 is CASSDPPRDRGIDYGYTF. The DNA for the CDR3 is TGTGCCAGCAGTGACCCTCCCCGGGACAGGGGAATCGACTATGGCTACACCTTC.

V and J are TRBV9 and TRBJ1-1; no firm D call. The CDR3 spans 14 residues. Looked up from germline, CDR1 is SGDLS and CDR2 is YYNGEE. Deletions cut 0 bases from V and 4 bases from J, with 10 bases between. CDR3 nucleotide sequence: TGTGCCAGCAGCGTAGGGGGTACGGGCACTGAAGCTTTCTTT. It specifies CASSVGGTGTEAFF.

In this sample, this clonotype turned up a few times. The chain employs TRBV6-2 or TRBV6-3 and TRBJ2-1, with 9 bases matching TRBD1. The CDR3 extends over 15 amino acids. Germline loops: CDR1 MNHEY, CDR2 SVGEGT. Trimming took 0 bases from V and 7 from J; bases not matched to a gene: 4. The CDR3 reads CASSYSGTGRNEQFF. For the CDR3, the DNA is TGTGCCAGCAGTTACTCCGGGACAGGGAGGAATGAGCAGTTCTTC.

The chain carries TRBV19 and TRBJ2-7, with 7 bases identical to TRBD2. CDR3 size: 15 residues. The ends lost 3 bases at V and 1 base at J; junction bases unmatched: 6. Germline assignment: CDR1 LNHDA and CDR2 SQIVND (reference sequence). The CDR3 region has the DNA TGTGCCAGTAGTATCACATCGGGGGGATCCTACGAGCAGTACTTC. It translates to CASSITSGGSYEQYF.

In its sample, this clonotype was seen many times. The V and J genes are TRBV4-3 and TRBJ2-5; perhaps TRBD2 as D (5 bases). This CDR3 spans 16 amino acids. Germline CDR1 is LGHNA and CDR2 is YSLEER. With 0 bases removed from V and 2 bases from J, the gap between germline ends came to 13 bases. The CDR3 here is CASSQDRADGQETQYF. In DNA, the CDR3 is TGCGCCAGCAGCCAAGATCGAGCGGACGGGCAAGAGACCCAGTACTTC.

For the CDR3, the DNA is TGTGCCAGCAGCTTATACAGTAAAAACATTCAGTACTTC. It encodes CASSLYSKNIQYF. The genes are TRBV7-9 and TRBJ2-4; D ambiguous. CDR3 size: 13 residues. CDR1 is SEHNR and CDR2 is FQNEAQ in the germline V gene (reference sequence). Trimming cost V 2 bases and J 4 bases, with 6 bases left between them.

This clonotype appeared many times. J is TRBJ1-5 and V is TRBV10-3, with D perhaps matching TRBD1 (5 bases). Germline V CDR1 and CDR2: ENHRY, SYGVKD. V dropped 6 bases and J dropped 2 bases, with 11 bases sitting between them. The CDR3 runs 14 residues. CDR3 sequence: CAISLGAGNQPQHF. The CDR3, as DNA: TGTGCCATCAGCTTAGGGGCAGGCAATCAGCCCCAGCATTTT.

This clonotype came up many times. The gene calls are TRBV5-5 and TRBJ1-2, with 7 bases identical to TRBD1. The junction had 9 bases not matched to a gene; V was cut back by 3 bases and J by 10 bases. Per germline, CDR1 SGHKS and CDR2 YYEKEE (reference sequence). The CDR3 contains 13 residues. CDR3: CASSSAGQTTYTF. For the CDR3, the DNA is TGTGCCAGCAGCTCCGCGGGACAGACCACCTACACCTTC.

This chain joins TRBV7-9 and TRBJ2-7; weak D call: TRBD1 (6 bases). Germline CDR1 is SEHNR and CDR2 is FQNEAQ (reference sequence). The CDR3 has 12 residues. The V end was cut by 4 bases, the J end by 5 bases, with 9 bases between. CDR3 coding DNA: TGTGCCAGCAGCTCATACAGGGACGAGCAGTACTTC. The encoded protein is CASSSYRDEQYF. Drawing the rest from reference TRBV7-9 and TRBJ2-7, the complete variable domain is DTGVSQNPRHKITKRGQNVTFRCDPISEHNRLYWYRQTLGQGPEFLTYFQNEAQLEKSRLLSDRFSAERPKGSFSTLEIQRTEQGDSAMYLCASSSYRDEQYFGPGTRLTVT.

This CDR3 reads CASSQADVTDTQYF. Written as DNA, the CDR3 is TGTGCCAGCAGCCAGGCAGATGTGACAGATACGCAGTATTTT. The gene calls are TRBV4-2 and TRBJ2-3; D uncertain. Between the trimmed V and J ends, which lost 3 bases and 3 bases, there was a span of 10 bases. Germline-derived CDR1 and CDR2 are LGHNA and YNFKEQ. CDR3 size: 14 residues.

The rearrangement links TRBV25-1 to TRBJ2-1, with 8 bases fitting TRBD2. Germline CDR1 reads MGHDK; CDR2 reads SYGVNS. V lost 7 bases, J lost 4 bases, and 6 bases stayed unmatched. This CDR3 comprises 14 residues. The CDR3 loop reads CASTRGGIYNEQFF. As DNA, the CDR3 is TGTGCCAGCACCCGGGGGGGCATTTACAATGAGCAGTTCTTC. The complete variable domain, with remaining parts taken from reference TRBV25-1 and TRBJ2-1, reads EADIYQTPRYLVIGTGKKITLECSQTMGHDKMYWYQQDPGMELHLIHYSYGVNSTEKGDLSSESTVSRIRTEHFPLTLESARPSHTSQYLCASTRGGIYNEQFFGPGTRLTVL.

This rearrangement joins TRBV7-2 to TRBJ2-3; weak D call: TRBD2 (7 bases). This CDR3 has 17 residues. V gave up 3 bases and J gave up 0 bases, with 16 bases separating them. CDR1 SGHTA and CDR2 FQGNSA come from the germline V gene. In nucleotides, the CDR3 is TGTGCCAGCAGCTTGCCCCCGGGGGGCGCGAGCACAGATACGCAGTATTTT. This sequence encodes CASSLPPGGASTDTQYF.

CDR3 DNA sequence: TGTGCCAGCAGCCAGGGGACGGCCGGCAATCAGCCCCAGCATTTT. Its translation: CASSQGTAGNQPQHF. The J gene is TRBJ1-5, the V gene TRBV3-1, with a tentative D call TRBD1 (5 bases). V dropped 3 bases and J dropped 2 bases, with 11 bases sitting between them. In germline, CDR1 is LGHDT, CDR2 YNNKEL (reference sequence). CDR3 length equals 15 residues.

V is TRBV5-5 and J is TRBJ1-4; no clear D gene. CDR1 and CDR2 (germline): SGHKS, YYEKEE (reference sequence). V was cut by 0 bases and J by 5 bases, with 8 bases left in between. The CDR3 length is 14 residues. CDR3 DNA sequence: TGTGCCAGCAGCTTGGGGCAGATCAATGAAAAACTGTTTTTT. This translates into CASSLGQINEKLFF.

Only a few counts were recorded for this clonotype. The chain has TRBV5-1 and TRBJ2-7; either TRBD1 or TRBD2 may supply D (5 bases each). CDR1 is SGHRS, CDR2 YFSETQ, per germline. The CDR3 contains 15 residues. V was clipped by 1 base and J by 3 bases, with 14 bases between them. The DNA for the CDR3 is TGCGCCAGCAGCTTGTTGGGGGAAACGGGCTACGAGCAGTACTTC. As protein: CASSLLGETGYEQYF.

The chain joins TRBV20-1 to TRBJ2-5; unclear D gene. Between the trimmed V and J ends, which lost 3 bases and 4 bases, there was a span of 18 bases. The CDR3 loop spans 15 amino acids. The germline V gene has CDR1 DFQATT and CDR2 SNEGSKA (reference sequence). CDR3 nucleotides: TGCAGTGCTAGTGACCCCCCCGGGCTACTAGAGACCCAGTACTTC. This codes for CSASDPPGLLETQYF.

This sequence joins TRBV29-1 and TRBJ2-7; D assignment may be TRBD1 or TRBD2 (5 bases each). The V gene lost 3 bases and the J gene lost 5 bases, with 8 bases spanning the gap. The CDR3 length is 11 residues. Germline loops: CDR1 SQVTM, CDR2 ANQGSEA. The CDR3 bases are TGCAGCGTTGAGAGGGGAAACGAGCAGTACTTC. Its translation is CSVERGNEQYF.

In its sample, this clonotype was seen many times. The chain links TRBV29-1 to TRBJ2-7, with 10 bases that match TRBD2. Looked up from germline, CDR1 is SQVTM and CDR2 is ANQGSEA. V lost 7 bases and J lost 3; bases outside the gene matches: 9. The length of the CDR3 is 14 residues. CDR3 coding DNA: TGCAGCGCCTTGGGGGCTAGCGGGAGCTACGAGCAGTACTTC. The encoded protein is CSALGASGSYEQYF.

This clonotype has at least ten counts. The chain couples TRBV6-5 to TRBJ1-5, with D possibly TRBD1 on 6 matching bases. Trimming left V 5 bases short and J 0 bases short, with 17 bases between. Looked up from germline, CDR1 is MNHEY and CDR2 is SVGAGI. This CDR3 region has 17 residues. In DNA, the CDR3 is TGTGCCAGCAGTCCGACCCTCGGGGGGCGTAGCAATCAGCCCCAGCATTTT. This sequence encodes CASSPTLGGRSNQPQHF.

This clonotype has a handful of counts. This chain links TRBV7-2 with TRBJ2-5, with TRBD2 as a possible D gene (6 bases). CDR1 and CDR2 from the germline V gene are SGHTA and FQGNSA. This CDR3 comprises 14 residues. Trimming took 2 bases from V and 5 from J, leaving 12 bases between them. CDR3 region: CASSLPREDETQYF. As DNA, the CDR3 is TGTGCCAGCAGCTTACCGAGGGAGGACGAGACCCAGTACTTC. Filled out from reference TRBV7-2 and TRBJ2-5, the complete variable domain reads GAGVSQSPSNKVTEKGKDVELRCDPISGHTALYWYRQSLGQGLEFLIYFQGNSAPDKSGLPSDRFSAERTGGSVSTLTIQRTQQEDSAVYLCASSLPREDETQYFGPGTRLLVL.

The rearrangement links TRBV15 to TRBJ2-7; 10 nucleotides align to TRBD2. Per the germline V gene, CDR1 is LNHNV and CDR2 is YYDKDF (reference sequence). This CDR3 contains 13 residues. Germline trimming cut 7 bases from V and 7 bases from J; bases unmatched to any gene: 7. CDR3 bases: TGTGCCACCACTAGCGGGGGTCCGGGGGAGCAGTACTTC. The encoded protein is CATTSGGPGEQYF.

The CDR3 DNA reads TGCGCCAGCAGCTTGCGATGGGAGCTCTCCTACGAGCAGTACTTC. Translating gives CASSLRWELSYEQYF. The rearrangement uses TRBV5-1 and TRBJ2-7, with TRBD2 as a possible D gene (5 bases). Trimming took off 1 base at V and 0 bases at J, with 11 bases between the two ends. Germline V gives CDR1 SGHRS, CDR2 YFSETQ. The CDR3 spans 15 residues. Full variable domain (missing parts from reference TRBV5-1 and TRBJ2-7): KAGVTQTPRYLIKTRGQQVTLSCSPISGHRSVSWYQQTPGQGLQFLFEYFSETQRNKGNFPGRFSGRQFSNSRSEMNVSTLELGDSALYLCASSLRWELSYEQYFGPGTRLTVT.

The J gene is TRBJ2-1, the V gene TRBV2; D is uncertain. This CDR3 spans 12 amino acids. Germline CDR1 SNHLY, CDR2 FYNNEI. V lost 6 bases and J 7 bases, leaving 10 bases between the germline ends. The DNA of the CDR3 is TGTGCCAGCAGCCCGGTTCGGAATGAGCAGTTCTTC. Residues: CASSPVRNEQFF.